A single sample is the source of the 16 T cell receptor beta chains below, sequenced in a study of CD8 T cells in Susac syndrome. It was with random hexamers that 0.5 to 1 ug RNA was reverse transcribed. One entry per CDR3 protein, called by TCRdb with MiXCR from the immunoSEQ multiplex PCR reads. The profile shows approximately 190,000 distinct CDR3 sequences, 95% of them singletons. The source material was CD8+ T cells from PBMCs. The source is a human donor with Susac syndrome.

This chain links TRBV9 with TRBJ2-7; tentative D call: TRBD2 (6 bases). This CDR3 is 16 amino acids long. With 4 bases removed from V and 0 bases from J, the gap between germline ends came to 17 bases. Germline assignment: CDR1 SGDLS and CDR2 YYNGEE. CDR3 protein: CASSLHPGENSYEQYF. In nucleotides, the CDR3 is TGTGCCAGCAGCTTACACCCGGGGGAGAACTCCTACGAGCAGTACTTC.

This chain's CDR3 is CASSPDGTGFRPGNQPQHF. The CDR3 bases are TGTGCCAGCAGCCCTGATGGGACAGGGTTCCGGCCGGGCAATCAGCCCCAGCATTTT. The V and J genes are TRBV9 and TRBJ1-5; 9 nucleotides agree with TRBD1. The CDR3 sequence is 19 residues long. Trimming at V came to 4 bases and at J to 2 bases, leaving 16 bases not matched to a gene. Germline CDR1 reads SGDLS; CDR2 reads YYNGEE.

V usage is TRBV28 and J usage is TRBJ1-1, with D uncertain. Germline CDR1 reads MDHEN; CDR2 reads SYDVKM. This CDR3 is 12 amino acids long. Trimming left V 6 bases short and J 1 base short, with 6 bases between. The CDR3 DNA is TGTGCCAGCAGCGTCGAGAACACTGAAGCTTTCTTT. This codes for CASSVENTEAFF. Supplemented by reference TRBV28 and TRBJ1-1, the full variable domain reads DVKVTQSSRYLVKRTGEKVFLECVQDMDHENMFWYRQDPGLGLRLIYFSYDVKMKEKGDIPEGYSVSREKKERFSLILESASTNQTSMYLCASSVENTEAFFGQGTRLTVV.

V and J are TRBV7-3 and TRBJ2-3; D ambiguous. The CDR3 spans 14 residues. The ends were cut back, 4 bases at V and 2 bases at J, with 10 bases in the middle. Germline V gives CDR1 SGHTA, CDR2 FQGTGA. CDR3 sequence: CASSSGFNTDTQYF. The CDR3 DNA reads TGTGCCAGCAGCTCCGGTTTTAACACAGATACGCAGTATTTT.

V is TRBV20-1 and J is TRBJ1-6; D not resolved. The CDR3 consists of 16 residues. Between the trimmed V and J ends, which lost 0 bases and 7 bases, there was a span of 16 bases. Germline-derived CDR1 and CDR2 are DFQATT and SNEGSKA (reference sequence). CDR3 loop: CSARDVQETANSPLHF. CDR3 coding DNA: TGCAGTGCTAGAGATGTCCAGGAAACAGCCAATTCACCCCTCCACTTT.

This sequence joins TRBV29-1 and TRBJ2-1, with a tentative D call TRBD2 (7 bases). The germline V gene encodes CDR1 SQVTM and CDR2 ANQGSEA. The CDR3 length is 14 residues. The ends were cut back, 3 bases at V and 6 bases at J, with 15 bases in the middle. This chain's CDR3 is CSVDRGGQLNEQFF. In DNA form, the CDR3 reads TGCAGCGTTGATAGGGGGGGCCAGCTCAATGAGCAGTTCTTC.

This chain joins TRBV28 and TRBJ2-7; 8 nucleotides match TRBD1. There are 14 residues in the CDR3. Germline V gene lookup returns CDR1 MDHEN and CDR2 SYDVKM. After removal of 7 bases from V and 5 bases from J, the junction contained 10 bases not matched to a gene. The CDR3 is CASTSGQVSHEQYF. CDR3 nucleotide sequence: TGTGCCAGCACCTCGGGACAGGTATCCCACGAGCAGTACTTC.

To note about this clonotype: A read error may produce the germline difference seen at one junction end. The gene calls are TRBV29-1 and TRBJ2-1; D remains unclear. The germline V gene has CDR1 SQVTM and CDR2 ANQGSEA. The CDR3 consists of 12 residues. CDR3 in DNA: TGCAGCGGTGAAGAGGATGGGGATGAGCAGTTCTTC. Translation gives CSGEEDGDEQFF.

CDR3 in amino acids: CASSPGLAVRSGEQFF. The CDR3 nucleotides are TGTGCCAGCAGCCCGGGACTAGCGGTCAGATCGGGGGAGCAGTTCTTC. The chain joins TRBV28 to TRBJ2-1; 11 nucleotides align to TRBD2. The CDR3 has 16 residues. Germline CDR1 is MDHEN and CDR2 is SYDVKM. Trimming at V came to 6 bases and at J to 10 bases, leaving 14 bases not matched to a gene.

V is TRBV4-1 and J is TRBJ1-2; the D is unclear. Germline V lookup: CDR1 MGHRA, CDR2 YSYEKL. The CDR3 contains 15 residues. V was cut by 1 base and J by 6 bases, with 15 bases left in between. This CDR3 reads CASSQVLRPTNGYTF. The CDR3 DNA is TGCGCCAGCAGCCAAGTGTTGCGACCGACTAATGGCTACACCTTC.

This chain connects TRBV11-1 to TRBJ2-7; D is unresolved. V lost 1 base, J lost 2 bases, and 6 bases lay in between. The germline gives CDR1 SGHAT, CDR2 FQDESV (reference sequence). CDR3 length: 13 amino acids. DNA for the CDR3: TGTGCCAGCAGCTTAGTGAAGGCCTACGAGCAGTACTTC. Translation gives CASSLVKAYEQYF.

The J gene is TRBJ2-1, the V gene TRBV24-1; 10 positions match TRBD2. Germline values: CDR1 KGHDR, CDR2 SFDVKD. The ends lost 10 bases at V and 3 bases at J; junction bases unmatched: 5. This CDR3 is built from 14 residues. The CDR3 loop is CATSGTSVYNEQFF. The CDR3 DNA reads TGTGCCACATCTGGGACTAGCGTCTACAATGAGCAGTTCTTC.

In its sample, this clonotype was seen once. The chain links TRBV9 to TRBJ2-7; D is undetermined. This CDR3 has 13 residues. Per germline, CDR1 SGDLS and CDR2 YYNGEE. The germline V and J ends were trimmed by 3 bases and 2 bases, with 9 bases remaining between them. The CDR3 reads CASSAAHAYEQYF. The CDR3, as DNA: TGTGCCAGCAGCGCGGCACACGCCTACGAGCAGTACTTC.

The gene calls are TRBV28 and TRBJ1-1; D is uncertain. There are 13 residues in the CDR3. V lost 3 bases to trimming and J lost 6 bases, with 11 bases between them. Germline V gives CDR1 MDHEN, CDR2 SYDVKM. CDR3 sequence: CASSFKTGAEAFF. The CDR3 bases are TGTGCCAGCAGTTTTAAAACGGGCGCTGAAGCTTTCTTT.

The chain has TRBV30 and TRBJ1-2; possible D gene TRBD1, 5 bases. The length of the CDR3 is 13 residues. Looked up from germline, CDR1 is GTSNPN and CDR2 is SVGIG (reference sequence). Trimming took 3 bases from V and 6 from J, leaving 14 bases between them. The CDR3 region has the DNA TGTGCCTGGAGCGGGGACCGAGGGGATGGCTACACCTTC. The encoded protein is CAWSGDRGDGYTF.

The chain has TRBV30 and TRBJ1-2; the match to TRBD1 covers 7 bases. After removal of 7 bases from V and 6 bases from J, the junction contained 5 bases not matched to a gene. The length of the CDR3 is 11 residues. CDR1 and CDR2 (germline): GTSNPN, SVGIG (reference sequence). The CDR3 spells CAYTGADGYTF. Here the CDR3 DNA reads TGTGCCTACACAGGGGCGGATGGCTACACCTTC.